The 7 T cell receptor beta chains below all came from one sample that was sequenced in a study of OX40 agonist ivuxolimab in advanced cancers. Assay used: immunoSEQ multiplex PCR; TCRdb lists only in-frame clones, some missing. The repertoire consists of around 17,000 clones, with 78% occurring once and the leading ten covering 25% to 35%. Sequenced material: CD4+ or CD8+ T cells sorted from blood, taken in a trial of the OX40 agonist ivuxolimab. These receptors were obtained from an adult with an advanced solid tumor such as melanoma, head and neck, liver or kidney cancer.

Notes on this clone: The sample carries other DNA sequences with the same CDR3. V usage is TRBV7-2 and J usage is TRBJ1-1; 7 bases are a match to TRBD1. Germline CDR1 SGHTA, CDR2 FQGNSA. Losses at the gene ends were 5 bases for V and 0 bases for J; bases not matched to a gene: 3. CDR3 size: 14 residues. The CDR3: CASSKGQMNTEAFF. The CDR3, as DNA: TGTGCCAGCAGCAAGGGACAGATGAACACTGAAGCTTTCTTT.

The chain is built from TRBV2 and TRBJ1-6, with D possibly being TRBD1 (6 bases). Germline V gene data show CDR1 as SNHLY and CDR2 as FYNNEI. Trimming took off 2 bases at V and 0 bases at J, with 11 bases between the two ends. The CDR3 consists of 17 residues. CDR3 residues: CASSEWGPSSYNSPLHF. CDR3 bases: TGTGCCAGCAGTGAATGGGGGCCGAGCTCCTATAATTCACCCCTCCACTTT.

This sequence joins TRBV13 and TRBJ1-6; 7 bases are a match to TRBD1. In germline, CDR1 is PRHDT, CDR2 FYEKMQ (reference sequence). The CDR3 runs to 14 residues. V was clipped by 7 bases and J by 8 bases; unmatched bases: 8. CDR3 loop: CASNDQGGYSPLHF. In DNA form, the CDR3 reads TGTGCCAGCAACGACCAGGGGGGTTATTCACCCCTCCACTTT.

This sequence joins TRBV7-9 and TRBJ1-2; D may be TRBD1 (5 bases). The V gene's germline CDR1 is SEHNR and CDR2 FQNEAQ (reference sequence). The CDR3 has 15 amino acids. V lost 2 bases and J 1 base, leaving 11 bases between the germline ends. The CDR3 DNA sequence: TGTGCCAGCAGCTTACGGTCAGGGTTTAACTATGGCTACACCTTC. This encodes CASSLRSGFNYGYTF.

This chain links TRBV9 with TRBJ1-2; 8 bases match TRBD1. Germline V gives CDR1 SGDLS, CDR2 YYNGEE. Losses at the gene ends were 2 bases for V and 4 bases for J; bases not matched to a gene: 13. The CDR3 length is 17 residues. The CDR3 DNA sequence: TGTGCCAGCAGCGTCGGCTCCCCGGACAGGGAGTCCTATGGCTACACCTTC. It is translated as CASSVGSPDRESYGYTF. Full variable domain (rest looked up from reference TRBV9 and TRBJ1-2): DSGVTQTPKHLITATGQRVTLRCSPRSGDLSVYWYQQSLDQGLQFLIQYYNGEERAKGNILERFSAQQFPDLHSELNLSSLELGDSALYFCASSVGSPDRESYGYTFGSGTRLTVV.

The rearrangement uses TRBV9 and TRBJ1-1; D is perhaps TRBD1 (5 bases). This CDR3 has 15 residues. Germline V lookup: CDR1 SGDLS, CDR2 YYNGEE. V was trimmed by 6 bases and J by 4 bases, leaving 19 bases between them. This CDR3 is CASNPRTGQGTEAFF. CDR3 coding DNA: TGTGCCAGCAACCCCCGGACCGGGCAGGGCACTGAAGCTTTCTTT.

CDR3 sequence reads: CASSPSRGWGGEQFF. CDR3 in DNA: TGTGCCAGCTCACCCTCGCGGGGGTGGGGAGGAGAGCAGTTCTTC. The V gene is TRBV18, the J gene TRBJ2-1; TRBD2 agrees at 7 bases. V lost 3 bases to trimming and J lost 10 bases; unmatched junction nucleotides: 12. Germline V CDR1 and CDR2: KGHSH, LQKENI. The CDR3 spans 15 residues.